This T cell receptor (beta chain) comes out of a study of cytomegalovirus exposure and HLA in healthy donors. The study's findings and limits: Later analysis associated a missense DCLRE1C variant with TCR beta V- and J-gene trimming.

The CDR3 totals 14 residues. CDR1 is SGDLS, CDR2 YYNGEE, per germline. Trimming cost V 7 bases and J 2 bases, with 16 bases left between them. Regarding this clone: Its antigen is still unknown.

PCR employed 60 Vbeta and 13 Jbeta primers. Generated by immunoSEQ multiplex PCR, the TCRdb table keeps only in-frame clones and is missing some. This sample has 55,000 to 65,000 clones, with approximately 88% found just once. This TCR was recovered from a man between 25 and 39 years old in good health and CMV-seropositive. The J gene is TRBJ2-7, the V gene TRBV9, with a weak D call TRBD1 (6 bases). The specimen sequenced was PBMCs. Here the CDR3 reads CASGGRDTTYEQYF. For the CDR3, the DNA is TGTGCCAGCGGAGGCCGGGACACCACCTACGAGCAGTACTTC.